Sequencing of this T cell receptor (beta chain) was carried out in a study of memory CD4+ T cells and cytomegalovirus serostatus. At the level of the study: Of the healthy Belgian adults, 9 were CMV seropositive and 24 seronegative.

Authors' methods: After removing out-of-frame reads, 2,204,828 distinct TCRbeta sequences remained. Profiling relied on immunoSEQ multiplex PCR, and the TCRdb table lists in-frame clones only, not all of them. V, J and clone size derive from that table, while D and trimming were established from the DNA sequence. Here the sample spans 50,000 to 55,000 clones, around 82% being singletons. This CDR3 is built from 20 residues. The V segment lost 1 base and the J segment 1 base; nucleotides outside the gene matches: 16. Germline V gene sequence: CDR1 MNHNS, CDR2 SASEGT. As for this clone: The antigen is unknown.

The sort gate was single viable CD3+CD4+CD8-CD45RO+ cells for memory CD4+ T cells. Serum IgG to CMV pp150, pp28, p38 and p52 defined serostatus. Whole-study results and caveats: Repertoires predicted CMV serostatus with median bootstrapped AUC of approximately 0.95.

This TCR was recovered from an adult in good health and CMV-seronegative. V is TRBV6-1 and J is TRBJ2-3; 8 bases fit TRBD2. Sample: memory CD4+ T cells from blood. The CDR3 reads CASSEGGLRGGPHGTDTQYF. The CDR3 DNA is TGTGCCAGCAGTGAAGGTGGGCTTCGGGGGGGCCCCCACGGCACAGATACGCAGTATTTT.